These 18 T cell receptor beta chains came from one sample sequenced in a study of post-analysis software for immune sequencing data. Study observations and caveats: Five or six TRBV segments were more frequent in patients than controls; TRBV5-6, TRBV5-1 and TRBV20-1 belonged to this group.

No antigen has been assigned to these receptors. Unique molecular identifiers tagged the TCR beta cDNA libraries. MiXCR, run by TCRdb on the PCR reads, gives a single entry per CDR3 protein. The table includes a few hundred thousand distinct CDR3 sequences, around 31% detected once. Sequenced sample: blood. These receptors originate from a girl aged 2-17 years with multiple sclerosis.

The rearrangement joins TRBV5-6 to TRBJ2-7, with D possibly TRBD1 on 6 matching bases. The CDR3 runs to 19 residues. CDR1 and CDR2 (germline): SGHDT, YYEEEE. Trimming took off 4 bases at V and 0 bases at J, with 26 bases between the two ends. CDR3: CASSPIYIQGPGSSYEQYF. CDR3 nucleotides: TGTGCCAGCAGCCCTATCTACATACAGGGACCGGGGAGCTCCTACGAGCAGTACTTC.

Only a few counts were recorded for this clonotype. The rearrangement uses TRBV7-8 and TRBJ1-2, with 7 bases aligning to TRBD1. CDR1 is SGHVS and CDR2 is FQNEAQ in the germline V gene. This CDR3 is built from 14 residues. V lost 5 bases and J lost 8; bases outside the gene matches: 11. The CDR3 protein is CASSPSGTVMGYTF. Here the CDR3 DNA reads TGTGCCAGCAGCCCATCTGGGACAGTGATGGGCTACACCTTC.

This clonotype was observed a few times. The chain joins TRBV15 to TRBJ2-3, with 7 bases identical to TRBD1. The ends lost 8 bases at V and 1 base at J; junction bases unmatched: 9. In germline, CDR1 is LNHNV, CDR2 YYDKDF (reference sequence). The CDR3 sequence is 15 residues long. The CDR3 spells CATAKDRVGTDTQYF. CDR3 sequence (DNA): TGTGCCACCGCTAAAGACAGGGTGGGCACAGATACGCAGTATTTT.

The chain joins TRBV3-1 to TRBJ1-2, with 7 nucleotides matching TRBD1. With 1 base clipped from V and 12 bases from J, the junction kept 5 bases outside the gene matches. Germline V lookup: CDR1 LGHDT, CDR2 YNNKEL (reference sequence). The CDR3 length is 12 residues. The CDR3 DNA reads TGTGCCAGCAGCCAAGCGACAGGGAATGACACCTTC. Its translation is CASSQATGNDTF.

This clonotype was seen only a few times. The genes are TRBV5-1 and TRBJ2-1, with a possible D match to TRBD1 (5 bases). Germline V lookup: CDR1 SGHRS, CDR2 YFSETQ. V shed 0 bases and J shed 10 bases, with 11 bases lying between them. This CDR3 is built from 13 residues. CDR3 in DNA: TGCGCCAGCAGCTTGGCAGGGAATCGCGAGCAGTTCTTC. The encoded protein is CASSLAGNREQFF.

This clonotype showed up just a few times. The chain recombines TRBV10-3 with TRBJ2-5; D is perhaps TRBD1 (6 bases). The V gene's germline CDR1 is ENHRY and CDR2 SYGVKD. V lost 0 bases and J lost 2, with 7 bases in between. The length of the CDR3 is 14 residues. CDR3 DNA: TGTGCCATCAGTGAGTCGGGGGCGCAAGAGACCCAGTACTTC. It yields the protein CAISESGAQETQYF.

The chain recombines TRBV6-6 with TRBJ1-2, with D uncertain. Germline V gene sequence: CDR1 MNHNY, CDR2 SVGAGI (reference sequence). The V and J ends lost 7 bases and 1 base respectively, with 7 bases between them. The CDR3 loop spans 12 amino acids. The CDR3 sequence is CASTANNYGYTF. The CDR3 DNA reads TGTGCCAGCACCGCTAATAACTATGGCTACACCTTC.

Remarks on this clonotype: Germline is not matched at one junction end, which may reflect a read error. In nucleotides, the CDR3 is TGCAGCGTTGAAGAAAATGTAGGAGATATGCAGTATTTT. Translation gives CSVEENVGDMQYF. The J gene is TRBJ2-3, the V gene TRBV29-1; D is ambiguous. This CDR3 is built from 13 residues. The germline V gene has CDR1 SQVTM and CDR2 ANQGSEA.

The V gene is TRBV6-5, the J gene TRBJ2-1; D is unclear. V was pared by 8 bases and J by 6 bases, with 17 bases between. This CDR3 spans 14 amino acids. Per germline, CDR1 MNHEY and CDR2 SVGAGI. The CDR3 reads CASVGIGPLNEQFF. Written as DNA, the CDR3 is TGTGCCAGCGTAGGTATAGGACCCCTCAATGAGCAGTTCTTC.

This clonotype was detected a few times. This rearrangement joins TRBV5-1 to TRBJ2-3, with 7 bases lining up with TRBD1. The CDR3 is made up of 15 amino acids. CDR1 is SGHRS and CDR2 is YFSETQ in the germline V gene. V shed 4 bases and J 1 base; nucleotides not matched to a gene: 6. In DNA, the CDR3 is TGCGCCAGCAGCCCAGGGGACAGCCGCACAGATACGCAGTATTTT. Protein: CASSPGDSRTDTQYF.

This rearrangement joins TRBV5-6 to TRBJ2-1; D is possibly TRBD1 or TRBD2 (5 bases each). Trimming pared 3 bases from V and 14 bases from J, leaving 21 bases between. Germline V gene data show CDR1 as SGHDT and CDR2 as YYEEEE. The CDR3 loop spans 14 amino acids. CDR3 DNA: TGTGCCAGCAGCTCAGCACCGGGACGTAGAGGGGAGTTCTTC. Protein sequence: CASSSAPGRRGEFF.

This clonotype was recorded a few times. CDR3 sequence reads: CSVDGTSGRTDTQYF. The CDR3, as DNA: TGCAGCGTGGACGGGACTAGCGGCCGCACAGATACGCAGTATTTT. V and J are TRBV29-1 and TRBJ2-3, with 11 bases aligning to TRBD2. Per germline, CDR1 SQVTM and CDR2 ANQGSEA. This CDR3 spans 15 amino acids. V lost 6 bases, J lost 1 base, and 6 bases stayed unmatched.

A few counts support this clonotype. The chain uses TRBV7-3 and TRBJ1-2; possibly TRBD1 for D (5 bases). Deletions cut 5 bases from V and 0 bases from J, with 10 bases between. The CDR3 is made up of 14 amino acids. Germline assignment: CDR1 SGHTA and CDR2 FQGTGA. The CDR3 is CASSPKGSNYGYTF. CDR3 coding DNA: TGTGCCAGCAGCCCTAAGGGGTCTAACTATGGCTACACCTTC. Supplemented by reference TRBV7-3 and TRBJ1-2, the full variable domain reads GAGVSQTPSNKVTEKGKYVELRCDPISGHTALYWYRQSLGQGPEFLIYFQGTGAADDSGLPNDRFFAVRPEGSVSTLKIQRTERGDSAVYLCASSPKGSNYGYTFGSGTRLTVV.

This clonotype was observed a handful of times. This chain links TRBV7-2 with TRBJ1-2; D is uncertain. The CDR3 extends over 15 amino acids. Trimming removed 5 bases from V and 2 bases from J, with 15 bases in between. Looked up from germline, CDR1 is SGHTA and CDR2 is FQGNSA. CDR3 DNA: TGTGCCAGCAGCCGACCCGGGAGGATGAACTATGGCTACACCTTC. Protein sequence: CASSRPGRMNYGYTF.

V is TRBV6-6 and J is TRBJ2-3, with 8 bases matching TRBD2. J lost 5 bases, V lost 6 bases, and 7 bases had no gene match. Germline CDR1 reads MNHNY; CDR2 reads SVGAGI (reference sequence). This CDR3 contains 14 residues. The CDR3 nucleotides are TGTGCCAGCAGGACCGGGGGGGCTGGAGATACGCAGTATTTT. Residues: CASRTGGAGDTQYF.

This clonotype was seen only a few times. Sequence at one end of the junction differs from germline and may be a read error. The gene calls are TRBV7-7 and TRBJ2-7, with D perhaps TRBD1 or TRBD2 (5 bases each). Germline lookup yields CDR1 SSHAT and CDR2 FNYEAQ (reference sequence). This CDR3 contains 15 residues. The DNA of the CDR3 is TGTGCTAGCAGCTTATATCCCGGGACGAACAATGAGCAGTACTTC. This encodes CASSLYPGTNNEQYF. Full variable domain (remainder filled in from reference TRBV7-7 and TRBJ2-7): GAGVSQSPRYKVTKRGQDVTLRCDPISSHATLYWYQQALGQGPEFLTYFNYEAQPDKSGLPSDRFSAERPEGSISTLTIQRTEQRDSAMYRCASSLYPGTNNEQYFGPGTRLTVT.

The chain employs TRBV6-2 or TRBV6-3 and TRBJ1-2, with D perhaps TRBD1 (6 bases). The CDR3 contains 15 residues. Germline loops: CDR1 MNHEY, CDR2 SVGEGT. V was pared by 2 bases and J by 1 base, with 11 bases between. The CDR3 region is CASSYAGGDNYGYTF. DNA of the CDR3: TGTGCCAGCAGTTACGCGGGGGGCGATAACTATGGCTACACCTTC.

The CDR3 loop reads CASSLSPGGTGGYTF. In DNA, the CDR3 is TGCGCCAGCAGCTTGAGCCCAGGGGGGACAGGTGGCTACACCTTC. This chain connects TRBV5-1 to TRBJ1-2; the match to TRBD1 covers 8 bases. CDR3 length: 15 amino acids. V was clipped by 1 base and J by 7 bases; unmatched bases: 9. Germline lookup yields CDR1 SGHRS and CDR2 YFSETQ. Supplemented by reference TRBV5-1 and TRBJ1-2, the full variable domain reads KAGVTQTPRYLIKTRGQQVTLSCSPISGHRSVSWYQQTPGQGLQFLFEYFSETQRNKGNFPGRFSGRQFSNSRSEMNVSTLELGDSALYLCASSLSPGGTGGYTFGSGTRLTVV.